This passage covers 23 T cell receptor beta chains from one sample sequenced in a study of shared clonotypes between healthy human individuals. Sequencing used immunoSEQ multiplex PCR; TCRdb keeps in-frame clones, though not all of them. Here the sample spans 500,000 to 650,000 clones, around 80% being singletons. The sequenced sample was PBMCs. Source of these receptors: a woman aged 40 to 50 in good health. Some clones in this sample may be carry-over from other donors' samples.

This clone was counted once. Other DNA sequences of this sample code for an identical CDR3. The genes are TRBV28 and TRBJ1-2; D unresolved. With 4 bases removed from V and 5 bases from J, the gap between germline ends came to 8 bases. This CDR3 comprises 12 residues. Germline V CDR1 and CDR2: MDHEN, SYDVKM. CDR3 bases: TGTGCCAGCAGTTCCAGGAGATATGGCTACACCTTC. This encodes CASSSRRYGYTF.

V gene TRBV11-2 combines with J gene TRBJ1-3; D is uncertain. This CDR3 comprises 13 residues. CDR1 is SGHAT, CDR2 FQNNGV, per germline. Trimming removed 1 base at V and 4 bases at J, with 5 bases between. CDR3 DNA sequence: TGTGCCAGCAGCTTAGGTGCGGGAAACACCATATATTTT. The encoded protein is CASSLGAGNTIYF. Drawing the rest from reference TRBV11-2 and TRBJ1-3, the complete variable domain is EAGVAQSPRYKIIEKRQSVAFWCNPISGHATLYWYQQILGQGPKLLIQFQNNGVVDDSQLPKDRFSAERLKGVDSTLKIQPAKLEDSAVYLCASSLGAGNTIYFGEGSWLTVV.

The rearrangement joins TRBV7-2 to TRBJ2-2; D remains unclear. V was shortened by 2 bases and J by 1 base, with 5 bases between the two germline ends. This CDR3 is built from 14 residues. From germline, CDR1 is SGHTA and CDR2 FQGNSA. The CDR3 DNA reads as TGTGCCAGCAGCTTATCCCAGAACACCGGGGAGCTGTTTTTT. Translating it yields CASSLSQNTGELFF.

Only a few counts were recorded for this clone. The chain couples TRBV7-9 to TRBJ2-7; perhaps TRBD1 as D (5 bases). From germline, CDR1 is SEHNR and CDR2 FQNEAQ (reference sequence). With 10 bases removed from V and 4 bases from J, the gap between germline ends came to 14 bases. The CDR3 sequence is 12 residues long. CDR3 in amino acids: CAITGSGYEQYF. CDR3 DNA: TGTGCCATTACGGGCTCAGGGTACGAGCAGTACTTC.

This chain uses TRBV5-1 with TRBJ2-6; 8 bases are shared with TRBD1. With 2 bases clipped from V and 3 bases from J, the junction kept 4 bases outside the gene matches. The CDR3 is 16 residues long. Germline V CDR1 and CDR2: SGHRS, YFSETQ. The CDR3 nucleotides read TGCGCCAGCAGCTTAAGGGGACAGGATGGGGCCAACGTCCTGACTTTC. Its translation: CASSLRGQDGANVLTF.

The rearrangement links TRBV6-6 to TRBJ1-2; the match to TRBD1 covers 7 bases. The CDR3 covers 16 residues. With 7 bases clipped from V and 1 base from J, the junction kept 12 bases outside the gene matches. In germline, CDR1 is MNHNY, CDR2 SVGAGI (reference sequence). This CDR3 is CASTDPHRGINYGYTF. In nucleotides, the CDR3 is TGTGCCAGCACCGACCCCCACAGGGGCATTAACTATGGCTACACCTTC.

The gene calls are TRBV5-6 and TRBJ1-4, with D unresolved. The ends were cut back, 3 bases at V and 10 bases at J, with 16 bases in the middle. The CDR3 is 14 residues long. The germline gives CDR1 SGHDT, CDR2 YYEEEE. The CDR3 reads CASSSTAGIGKLFF. CDR3 coding DNA: TGTGCCAGCAGCTCGACCGCCGGGATCGGAAAACTGTTTTTT.

The V and J genes are TRBV7-9 and TRBJ2-2; D ambiguous. The CDR3 consists of 13 residues. With 4 bases removed from V and 7 bases from J, the gap between germline ends came to 10 bases. Germline CDR1 reads SEHNR; CDR2 reads FQNEAQ (reference sequence). The CDR3 sequence is CASSSLNGGELFF. In DNA, the CDR3 is TGTGCCAGCAGCTCCCTCAACGGCGGGGAGCTGTTTTTT.

This chain links TRBV28 with TRBJ2-3, with D possibly TRBD2 on 7 matching bases. CDR3 length: 15 amino acids. The germline CDR1 and CDR2 sequences are MDHEN and SYDVKM. The V and J ends lost 7 bases and 1 base respectively, with 15 bases between them. CDR3 in DNA: TGTGCCAGCACCCCCCTAGGGGGGGGCACAGATACGCAGTATTTT. Protein sequence: CASTPLGGGTDTQYF.

The chain uses TRBV28 and TRBJ2-7; 11 bases match TRBD1. The V gene end was trimmed by 5 bases and the J gene end by 3 bases; junction bases not matched to a gene: 6. Germline V CDR1 and CDR2: MDHEN, SYDVKM. The CDR3 runs 15 residues. DNA for the CDR3: TGTGCCAGCAGTAGAGAGGGACAGGGGGTCTACGAGCAGTACTTC. Amino acids: CASSREGQGVYEQYF.

This sequence joins TRBV30 and TRBJ2-6, with D uncertain. The CDR3 sequence is 17 residues long. V lost 1 base to trimming and J lost 1 base, with 14 bases between them. Germline CDR1 reads GTSNPN; CDR2 reads SVGIG (reference sequence). In nucleotides, the CDR3 is TGTGCCTGGAGTGGTATATTCGGGCAGTCTGGGGCCAACGTCCTGACTTTC. This sequence encodes CAWSGIFGQSGANVLTF.

The chain carries TRBV28 and TRBJ2-7; no clear D. Between the trimmed V and J ends, which lost 8 bases and 3 bases, there was a span of 20 bases. CDR3 size: 15 residues. Germline assignment: CDR1 MDHEN and CDR2 SYDVKM. DNA for the CDR3: TGTGCCAGCCCTCCCAGTGGGGTCCTCCACTACGAGCAGTACTTC. Protein: CASPPSGVLHYEQYF.

This chain uses TRBV19 with TRBJ2-3; D gene uncertain. V was pared by 8 bases and J by 2 bases, with 14 bases between. The CDR3 spans 14 residues. Germline V lookup: CDR1 LNHDA, CDR2 SQIVND (reference sequence). The CDR3 DNA follows: TGTGCCAGTTCCCCAGTTGGCTTCACAGATACGCAGTATTTT. Amino acids: CASSPVGFTDTQYF.

Details on this clone: The same CDR3 also results from other DNA sequences found in this sample. V gene TRBV29-1 combines with J gene TRBJ2-7; TRBD2 matches 11 bases. The CDR3 spans 14 residues. The germline V gene encodes CDR1 SQVTM and CDR2 ANQGSEA. The J segment lost 3 bases and the V segment lost 3 bases, leaving 4 bases of the junction unmatched. CDR3 loop: CSVDGTSGSYEQYF. Written as DNA, the CDR3 is TGCAGCGTTGACGGGACTAGCGGAAGCTACGAGCAGTACTTC.

This chain connects TRBV5-1 to TRBJ2-5; 9 nucleotides match TRBD1. V lost 0 bases, J lost 5 bases, and 5 bases stayed unmatched. This CDR3 spans 15 amino acids. From germline, CDR1 is SGHRS and CDR2 YFSETQ. In nucleotides, the CDR3 is TGCGCCAGCAGCTTGGTAGGACAGGGGACGGAGACCCAGTACTTC. Amino acid sequence: CASSLVGQGTETQYF.

This clone was seen a few times. This sequence joins TRBV28 and TRBJ2-7; perhaps TRBD2 as D (6 bases). Trimming removed 6 bases from V and 0 bases from J, with 12 bases in between. This CDR3 has 14 residues. Germline V gene sequence: CDR1 MDHEN, CDR2 SYDVKM. The CDR3 sequence: CASSRAGSSYEQYF. In DNA, the CDR3 is TGTGCCAGCAGCCGGGCGGGGAGCTCCTACGAGCAGTACTTC.

The chain recombines TRBV10-3 with TRBJ2-2, with D possibly TRBD2 on 5 matching bases. V dropped 11 bases and J dropped 0 bases, with 16 bases sitting between them. There are 15 residues in the CDR3. Germline CDR1 and CDR2: ENHRY and SYGVKD. The CDR3 DNA is TGTGCCGTCCAACCGGGGTTCGCGAACACCGGGGAGCTGTTTTTT. It specifies CAVQPGFANTGELFF.

The V gene is TRBV6-6, the J gene TRBJ1-2; perhaps TRBD1 as D (6 bases). Germline V CDR1 and CDR2: MNHNY, SVGAGI (reference sequence). The CDR3 runs 11 residues. The CDR3 DNA reads as TGTGCTCTAGGGGGAGGCTATGGCTACACCTTC. The encoded protein is CALGGGYGYTF.

This chain connects TRBV2 to TRBJ1-5, with a possible D match to TRBD1 (5 bases). The germline V gene has CDR1 SNHLY and CDR2 FYNNEI. V was trimmed by 4 bases and J by 0 bases, leaving 19 bases between them. This CDR3 comprises 18 residues. This CDR3 reads CASSGGPGTGYSNQPQHF. In DNA, the CDR3 is TGTGCCAGCAGTGGAGGCCCCGGGACCGGCTATAGCAATCAGCCCCAGCATTTT.

V gene TRBV2 combines with J gene TRBJ2-1; the D is unclear. The CDR3 runs to 12 residues. The V end was cut by 8 bases, the J end by 0 bases, with 5 bases between. Germline V gene sequence: CDR1 SNHLY, CDR2 FYNNEI. DNA of the CDR3: TGTGCCAGCCTGGACTCCTACAATGAGCAGTTCTTC. Amino acid sequence: CASLDSYNEQFF.

The chain recombines TRBV28 with TRBJ1-5, with a tentative D call TRBD1 (5 bases). CDR1 is MDHEN, CDR2 SYDVKM, per germline. V was pared by 2 bases and J by 3 bases, with 8 bases between. The CDR3 spans 14 residues. CDR3 loop: CASSLAGSNQPQHF. The DNA for the CDR3 is TGTGCCAGCAGTTTAGCAGGGTCCAATCAGCCCCAGCATTTT.

This rearrangement joins TRBV5-1 to TRBJ2-1; D remains ambiguous. V lost 0 bases, J lost 7 bases, and 11 bases lay in between. Germline loops: CDR1 SGHRS, CDR2 YFSETQ. CDR3 length: 14 amino acids. CDR3 in amino acids: CASSLAPPRNEQFF. CDR3 in DNA: TGCGCCAGCAGCTTGGCCCCCCCGAGGAATGAGCAGTTCTTC.

This chain's CDR3 is CASSLGSGTEQFF. The CDR3 nucleotides read TGTGCCAGCAGCTTAGGATCTGGGACTGAGCAGTTCTTC. The V and J genes are TRBV7-3 and TRBJ2-1; D might be TRBD1 or TRBD2, each matching 5 bases. V was cut by 2 bases and J by 9 bases, with 11 bases left in between. There are 13 residues in the CDR3. Per the germline V gene, CDR1 is SGHTA and CDR2 is FQGTGA. The full variable domain, rest sourced from reference TRBV7-3 and TRBJ2-1, is GAGVSQTPSNKVTEKGKYVELRCDPISGHTALYWYRQSLGQGPEFLIYFQGTGAADDSGLPNDRFFAVRPEGSVSTLKIQRTERGDSAVYLCASSLGSGTEQFFGPGTRLTVL.